This TCR beta chain was captured by sequencing in a study of Ad26.COV2.S vaccination and SARS-CoV-2 variants. Whole-study context: As a participant in COV1001, the donor was in the Ad26.COV2.S trial arm. Intramuscularly, Ad26.COV2.S was given either once or twice, 56 days apart. Regarding the study as a whole: Spike-specific TCR breadth in vaccine recipients exceeded that seen in placebo recipients.

A note on this clone: What it recognizes is unknown.

V was cut by 1 base and J by 0 bases, with 9 bases left in between. The CDR3 spans 15 residues. From germline, CDR1 is MGHRA and CDR2 YSYEKL. Described treatment: around 19 received Ad26.COV2.S at low or high dose, single or two shots; 5 received placebo; per-sample allocation not given. Following the first vaccine or placebo injection, samples were taken on day 63. An adult donor aged 18-55 years was enrolled in Boston. Data came from immunoSEQ multiplex PCR; TCRdb stores just in-frame clones and leaves some out. The data contain hundreds of thousands of clones, roughly 89% of them singletons. This chain links TRBV4-1 with TRBJ1-2; possible D gene TRBD1, 5 bases. The sequencing here drew on peripheral blood, taken in a trial of Ad26.COV2.S vaccine versus placebo. The TCR sequence derives from a person between 18 and 65 years old who received the Ad26.COV2.S COVID-19 vaccine or a placebo. The CDR3 bases are TGCGCCAGCAGCCAAGGGGGGATCTCTAACTATGGCTACACCTTC. This translates into CASSQGGISNYGYTF.